These T cell receptor beta chains were read from a single sample in a study of blood T cell repertoires in COVID-19. The method was immunoSEQ multiplex PCR; TCRdb's version includes in-frame clones alone and lacks a portion of them. The sample records about 39,000 clones, roughly 85% being singletons. The source material was peripheral blood. The origin of the receptors is a human donor in a cohort sampled during active COVID-19. CDR3s include the opening cysteine and the closing phenylalanine or tryptophan. The D gene is left open where the match is weak. Part of the rows lack a size; the others show once, few, many or a class for expanded clones.

DNA | CDR3 | size | J | D | V | length
TGTGCCAGCAGCTCAAGACAGGCACTTCTGAACACTGAAGCTTTCTTT | CASSSRQALLNTEAFF | NA | TRBJ1-1 | NA | TRBV5-4 | 16
TGTGCCAGCAGCGTAGATACAGGGCGCACAGATACGCAGTATTTT | CASSVDTGRTDTQYF | NA | TRBJ2-3 | NA | TRBV9 | 15
TGCGCCAGCAGCTTTGGGACAGAGAACACTGAAGCTTTCTTT | CASSFGTENTEAFF | NA | TRBJ1-1 | TRBD1 | TRBV5-1 | 14
TGTGCCAGCAGTGTAAAGCGGGATAGCTCCTACGAGCAGTACTTC | CASSVKRDSSYEQYF | few | TRBJ2-7 | TRBD2 | TRBV2 | 15
TGTGCCAGCAGTTACTCTGTGGGGAGGCCTGGCTACACCTTC | CASSYSVGRPGYTF | NA | TRBJ1-2 | NA | TRBV6-5 | 14
TGTGCCAGCAATATAGCGGGAGTGGGGAGTAGGCAGCAGTTCTTC | CASNIAGVGSRQQFF | NA | TRBJ2-1 | TRBD2 | TRBV6-5 | 15
TGTGCCAGCAGCTTGACAGCAGATACGCAGTATTTT | CASSLTADTQYF | NA | TRBJ2-3 | NA | TRBV7-9 | 12
TGTGCCAGCAGTTTAACCGTCGGAGACACCATATATTTT | CASSLTVGDTIYF | NA | TRBJ1-3 | NA | TRBV27 | 13
TGTGCCAGCAGTTACTCACAGACGGGGGAGACCCAGTACTTC | CASSYSQTGETQYF | NA | TRBJ2-5 | NA | TRBV6-5 | 14
TGCGCCAGCAGCTTGGGCGGGACAGGCTACAATGAGCAGTTCTTC | CASSLGGTGYNEQFF | NA | TRBJ2-1 | TRBD1 | TRBV5-1 | 15
TGTGCCAGCAGTTACAGGCTGCGGGAGCCAGATACGCAGTATTTT | CASSYRLREPDTQYF | NA | TRBJ2-3 | TRBD2 | TRBV6-2/TRBV6-3 | 15
TGCGCCAGCAGCCCACTAGCGGGGGGACCAGAGACCCAGTACTTC | CASSPLAGGPETQYF | NA | TRBJ2-5 | TRBD2 | TRBV5-1 | 15
TGTGCCAGCAGCTTAGGGGCGGTAGAGACCCAGTACTTC | CASSLGAVETQYF | NA | TRBJ2-5 | NA | TRBV7-3 | 13
TGTGCCAGCAGCGGTCAGGGGGGAAGGGGTTTGGATGAGCAGTTCTTC | CASSGQGGRGLDEQFF | NA | TRBJ2-1 | NA | TRBV9 | 16
TGTGCCAGCAGCCCAGGCGACGGGACAGGGGGCTGGGGCTACACCTTC | CASSPGDGTGGWGYTF | NA | TRBJ1-2 | TRBD1 | TRBV27 | 16
TGCGCCAGCAGCTTGGGAGGCGGTTCCTACAATGAGCAGTTCTTC | CASSLGGGSYNEQFF | NA | TRBJ2-1 | NA | TRBV5-1 | 15
TGCGCCAGCAGCCAGCCGGGACAGAATAATTCACCCCTCCACTTT | CASSQPGQNNSPLHF | once | TRBJ1-6 | TRBD1 | TRBV4-1 | 15
TGTGCCAGCAGCTCCCGGGGGACTAGCGGGGGGCTCAATACGCAGTATTTT | CASSSRGTSGGLNTQYF | NA | TRBJ2-3 | TRBD2 | TRBV7-2 | 17
TGCAGCGTTTGGGTGCGGGGGGGTGGCACAGATACGCAGTATTTT | CSVWVRGGGTDTQYF | NA | TRBJ2-3 | TRBD2 | TRBV29-1 | 15
TGTGCCAGCAGCTTCGTAGCGGGGGGCCTCACAGATACGCAGTATTTT | CASSFVAGGLTDTQYF | NA | TRBJ2-3 | TRBD2 | TRBV7-2 | 16
TGTGCCAGCAGCCAAGGAGGACAGTCCTACGAGCAGTACTTC | CASSQGGQSYEQYF | NA | TRBJ2-7 | NA | TRBV4-2 | 14
TGTGCCAGCAGCGTAGTCAGCGGGGGGCTCAATGAGCAGTTCTTC | CASSVVSGGLNEQFF | few | TRBJ2-1 | TRBD2 | TRBV9 | 15
TGTGCCAGCAGCGTTAGCCAGGGCAACGAAAAACTGTTTTTT | CASSVSQGNEKLFF | NA | TRBJ1-4 | NA | TRBV9 | 14
TGTGCCAGCTCGACCAGGGGCAGGGGTGGCAACACCGGGGAGCTGTTTTTT | CASSTRGRGGNTGELFF | NA | TRBJ2-2 | NA | TRBV18 | 17
TGTGCCAGCAGTCTCTCCTATAATGAAAAACTGTTTTTT | CASSLSYNEKLFF | NA | TRBJ1-4 | NA | TRBV12-3/TRBV12-4 | 13
TGTGCCAGCAGTGAAATAGACAGGGGGACCGGGGAGCTGTTTTTT | CASSEIDRGTGELFF | NA | TRBJ2-2 | TRBD1 | TRBV6-1 | 15
TGTGCCAGCAGCCCGAACCAGGGCGAGGTTCTTCGTGAAAAACTGTTTTTT | CASSPNQGEVLREKLFF | NA | TRBJ1-4 | NA | TRBV3-1/TRBV3-2 | 17